The present T cell receptor beta chain was sequenced within a study of T cell responses to AZD1222 COVID-19 vaccine. Study-wide points: CD4 TCRs covered the whole spike, strongest at regions 160-218 and 743-854.

V lost 9 bases, J lost 2 bases, and 11 bases lay in between. Looked up from germline, CDR1 is LGHDT and CDR2 is YNNKEL (reference sequence). This CDR3 region has 14 residues. On this clone itself: The antigen is undetermined.

The method was immunoSEQ multiplex PCR; TCRdb's version includes in-frame clones alone and lacks a portion of them. The sample consists of 100,000 to 130,000 clones, more than 70% of them appearing once. The chain recombines TRBV3-1 (or the pseudogene TRBV3-2) with TRBJ2-6; D remains unclear. This material consisted of peripheral blood, taken on day 0 of MenACWY control vaccination. This receptor was obtained from an adult in good health. This chain's CDR3 is CASTSLTGANVLTF. The CDR3 DNA follows: TGTGCCAGTACAAGCCTCACTGGGGCCAACGTCCTGACTTTC.